A single sample is the source of the 12 T cell receptor beta chains below, sequenced in a study of T cells in lung cancer brain metastases (dated by TCRdb to 2016 to 2018). The library was built by means of the immunoSEQ multiplex PCR assay. In its TCRdb copy, this immuneACCESS table keeps in-frame sequences only and misses some clones. Where compared with another copy, unresolved V genes explain less than half of these, and the others have no known cause. In all, the sample holds approximately 4,300 clones, and 70% to 90% of those were seen once. The ten largest clones capture over 8% of the sample. The specimen sequenced was tumor tissue from the primary lung tumor. The cell subset or site label, as the study defines it: primary lung cancer lesion. The receptors come from a man aged 60 to 69 with non-small cell lung cancer.

This chain joins TRBV5-8 and TRBJ2-3; tentatively, D is TRBD1 (6 bases). The CDR3 totals 12 residues. From germline, CDR1 is SGHTS and CDR2 YDEGEE. Trimming took off 2 bases at V and 8 bases at J, with 9 bases between the two ends. The CDR3: CASSFTGFTQYF. The CDR3 DNA sequence: TGTGCCAGCAGCTTTACAGGGTTTACGCAGTATTTT.

The genes are TRBV5-6 and TRBJ2-5; D could derive from TRBD1 or TRBD2 (6 bases each). Germline loops: CDR1 SGHDT, CDR2 YYEEEE. Trimming cost V 0 bases and J 7 bases, with 10 bases left between them. The CDR3 covers 13 residues. CDR3 residues: CASSLDWGATQYF. The DNA for the CDR3 is TGTGCCAGCAGCTTGGACTGGGGGGCGACCCAGTACTTC.

This chain joins TRBV5-6 and TRBJ2-2, with TRBD2 matching over 12 bases. This CDR3 is 18 amino acids long. Germline CDR1 reads SGHDT; CDR2 reads YYEEEE. V was pared by 1 base and J by 8 bases, with 12 bases of the junction left unmatched. The CDR3 is CASSLPGLAGGLGGELFF. The CDR3 nucleotides read TGTGCCAGCAGCTTGCCGGGACTAGCGGGCGGACTCGGGGGGGAGCTGTTTTTT.

This clone was seen once. This chain joins TRBV11-1 and TRBJ2-1; 10 bases map to TRBD2. This CDR3 contains 13 residues. V shed 5 bases, J shed 12 bases, and the junction held 7 bases outside the gene matches. CDR1 is SGHAT and CDR2 is FQDESV in the germline V gene (reference sequence). CDR3 region: CASSTSGGVVQFF. DNA of the CDR3: TGTGCCAGCAGCACGAGCGGGGGGGTGGTGCAGTTCTTC.

The V gene is TRBV2, the J gene TRBJ2-2; 12 bases fit TRBD2. Germline loops: CDR1 SNHLY, CDR2 FYNNEI. The trim removed 6 bases at V and 3 bases at J, leaving 2 bases unmatched. The CDR3 length is 15 residues. CDR3 in amino acids: CASRTSGSHTGELFF. CDR3 nucleotide sequence: TGTGCCAGCAGGACTAGCGGGAGCCACACCGGGGAGCTGTTTTTT.

J is TRBJ1-1 and V is TRBV28; D gene unclear. The germline V and J ends were trimmed by 1 base and 5 bases, with 8 bases remaining between them. The CDR3 has 13 residues. Per the germline V gene, CDR1 is MDHEN and CDR2 is SYDVKM. The CDR3 here is CASSLLTGTEAFF. CDR3 coding DNA: TGTGCCAGCAGTTTATTAACGGGAACTGAAGCTTTCTTT.

The V and J genes are TRBV5-6 and TRBJ2-7; D gene ambiguous. Germline V gives CDR1 SGHDT, CDR2 YYEEEE. Trimming left V 0 bases short and J 2 bases short, with 6 bases between. The CDR3 is 13 residues long. The CDR3 nucleotides are TGTGCCAGCAGCTTGGGACTTCCCTACGAGCAGTACTTC. It encodes CASSLGLPYEQYF.

For this clone: The sample contains more than one DNA sequence encoding this CDR3. The chain combines TRBV6-5 with TRBJ2-5, with a tentative D call TRBD1 (5 bases). Trimming cost V 0 bases and J 4 bases, with 6 bases left between them. The CDR3 covers 13 residues. In germline, CDR1 is MNHEY, CDR2 SVGAGI. CDR3 bases: TGTGCCAGCAGTTACTCCACAGGAGAGACCCAGTACTTC. Its protein is CASSYSTGETQYF.

The chain is built from TRBV18 and TRBJ2-1; D uncertain. The CDR3 has 14 residues. Trimming removed 5 bases at V and 4 bases at J, with 12 bases between. CDR1 is KGHSH, CDR2 LQKENI, per germline. CDR3 sequence: CASSEENAYNEQFF. In nucleotides, the CDR3 is TGTGCCAGCTCAGAAGAGAACGCTTACAATGAGCAGTTCTTC.

This chain links TRBV7-6 with TRBJ1-4; possible D gene TRBD1, 5 bases. Germline lookup yields CDR1 SGHVS and CDR2 FNYEAQ. CDR3 length equals 17 residues. Trimming cost V 1 base and J 5 bases, with 17 bases left between them. The CDR3: CASSLGGTHRRNEKLFF. CDR3 DNA: TGTGCCAGCAGCTTAGGCGGGACTCACCGTAGGAATGAAAAACTGTTTTTT. Drawing the rest from reference TRBV7-6 and TRBJ1-4, the complete variable domain is GAGVSQSPRYKVTKRGQDVALRCDPISGHVSLYWYRQALGQGPEFLTYFNYEAQQDKSGLPNDRFSAERPEGSISTLTIQRTEQRDSAMYRCASSLGGTHRRNEKLFFGSGTQLSVL.

The rearrangement uses TRBV4-2 and TRBJ2-1; 13 bases line up with TRBD2. The CDR3 totals 20 residues. V shed 4 bases and J 0 bases; nucleotides not matched to a gene: 12. Germline CDR1 LGHNA, CDR2 YNFKEQ. CDR3 sequence reads: CASSPDPQTSGRSSYNEQFF. The DNA for the CDR3 is TGTGCCAGCAGCCCCGACCCCCAGACTAGCGGGAGGAGCTCCTACAATGAGCAGTTCTTC.

This clone appeared once. The rearrangement joins TRBV7-3 to TRBJ2-5, with 11 bases aligning to TRBD2. Per germline, CDR1 SGHTA and CDR2 FQGTGA. This CDR3 comprises 15 residues. J was trimmed by 4 bases and V by 2 bases; bases with no gene match: 3. The CDR3 loop reads CASSLVAGGAETQYF. The DNA for the CDR3 is TGTGCCAGCAGCTTAGTAGCGGGGGGGGCAGAGACCCAGTACTTC.